The entry that follows covers one T cell receptor beta chain sequence. What it recognizes is unknown. The data originate from a study of T cell responses to AZD1222 COVID-19 vaccine. Study-wide background: Second-dose groups at about 4 or about 12 weeks were pooled. Study-wide results and limits: There were mostly white British donors and more females than males, and clonal diversity was possibly underestimated. None of the repertoires were sampled until the peak T cell response had passed. The study found vaccine-associated CD4 TCRs spanning spike, dominant at 160-218 and 743-854.

TCRdb's copy holds only in-frame clones and misses some; the assay was immunoSEQ multiplex PCR. This sample has some 130,000 clones; more than 85% occur once, and the top ten carry roughly 0.9%. This receptor was taken from an adult in good health. This specimen consisted of peripheral blood, obtained on day 0 of AZD1222 vaccination.

CDR3 region: CASSLGRQDYGYTF. CDR3 DNA sequence: TGCGCCAGCAGCTTGGGGCGGCAGGACTATGGCTACACCTTC. The chain links TRBV5-1 to TRBJ1-2; no reliable D call. CDR3 length: 14 residues. V was pared by 0 bases and J by 3 bases, with 9 bases between. Per the germline V gene, CDR1 is SGHRS and CDR2 is YFSETQ.